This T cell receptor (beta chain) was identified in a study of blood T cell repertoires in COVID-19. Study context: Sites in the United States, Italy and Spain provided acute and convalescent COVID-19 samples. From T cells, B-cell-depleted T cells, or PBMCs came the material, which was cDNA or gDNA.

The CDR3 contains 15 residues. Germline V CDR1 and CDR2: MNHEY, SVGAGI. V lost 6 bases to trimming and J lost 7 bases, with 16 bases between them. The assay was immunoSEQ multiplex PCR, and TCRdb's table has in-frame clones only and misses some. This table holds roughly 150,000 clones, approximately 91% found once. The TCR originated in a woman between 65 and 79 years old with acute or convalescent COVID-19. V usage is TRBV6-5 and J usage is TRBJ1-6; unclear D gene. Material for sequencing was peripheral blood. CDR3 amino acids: CASRPQETPNSPLHF. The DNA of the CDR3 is TGTGCCAGCAGGCCACAAGAAACGCCCAATTCACCCCTCCACTTT.